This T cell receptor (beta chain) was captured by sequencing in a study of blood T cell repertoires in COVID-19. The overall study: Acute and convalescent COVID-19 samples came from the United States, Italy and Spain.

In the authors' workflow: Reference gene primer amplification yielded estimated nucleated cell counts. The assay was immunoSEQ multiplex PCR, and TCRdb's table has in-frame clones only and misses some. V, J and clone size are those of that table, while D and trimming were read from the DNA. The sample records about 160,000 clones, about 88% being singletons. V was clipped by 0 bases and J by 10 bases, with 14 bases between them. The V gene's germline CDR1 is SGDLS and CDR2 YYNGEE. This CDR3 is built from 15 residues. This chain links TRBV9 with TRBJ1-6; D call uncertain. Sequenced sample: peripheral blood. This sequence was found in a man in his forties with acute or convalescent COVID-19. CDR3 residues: CASSVEARPRSPLHF. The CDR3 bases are TGTGCCAGCAGCGTAGAGGCTCGGCCCAGGTCACCCCTCCACTTT. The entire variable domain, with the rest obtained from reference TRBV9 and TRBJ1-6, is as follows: DSGVTQTPKHLITATGQRVTLRCSPRSGDLSVYWYQQSLDQGLQFLIQYYNGEERAKGNILERFSAQQFPDLHSELNLSSLELGDSALYFCASSVEARPRSPLHFGNGTRLTVT.